This TCR beta chain was profiled in a study of shared clonotypes between healthy human individuals. As for the study in general: The donor group consisted of two women and three men, aged 18 to 49.

Findings of the study overall: The study sampled only blood, and tissue repertoires likely differ. Across four donors, naive CD4 shared around 5.1%, naive CD8 around 3.5%, memory CD4 more than 2%, memory CD8 more than 0.35%.

In this sample, this clone turned up once. Its specificity is unknown. CDR1 and CDR2 (germline): SGHVS, FNYEAQ. The CDR3 has 15 residues. The J segment lost 2 bases and the V segment lost 6 bases, leaving 9 bases of the junction unmatched. Profiling relied on immunoSEQ multiplex PCR, and the TCRdb table lists in-frame clones only, not all of them. Among some 1.1 million clones listed, around 77% were seen once. The clonotype originates from a man aged 18-30 years in good health. Some clones in this sample may be carry-over from other donors' samples. V gene TRBV7-6 combines with J gene TRBJ2-7; 8 bases line up with TRBD1. The sample was memory CD4+ T cells from PBMCs. The subset is: CD45RA-negative fraction. The CDR3 loop is CASRLRGTGPYEQYF. The CDR3 region has the DNA TGTGCCAGCAGACTCCGCGGGACAGGACCCTACGAGCAGTACTTC. The full variable domain, completed using reference TRBV7-6 and TRBJ2-7, is GAGVSQSPRYKVTKRGQDVALRCDPISGHVSLYWYRQALGQGPEFLTYFNYEAQQDKSGLPNDRFSAERPEGSISTLTIQRTEQRDSAMYRCASRLRGTGPYEQYFGPGTRLTVT.